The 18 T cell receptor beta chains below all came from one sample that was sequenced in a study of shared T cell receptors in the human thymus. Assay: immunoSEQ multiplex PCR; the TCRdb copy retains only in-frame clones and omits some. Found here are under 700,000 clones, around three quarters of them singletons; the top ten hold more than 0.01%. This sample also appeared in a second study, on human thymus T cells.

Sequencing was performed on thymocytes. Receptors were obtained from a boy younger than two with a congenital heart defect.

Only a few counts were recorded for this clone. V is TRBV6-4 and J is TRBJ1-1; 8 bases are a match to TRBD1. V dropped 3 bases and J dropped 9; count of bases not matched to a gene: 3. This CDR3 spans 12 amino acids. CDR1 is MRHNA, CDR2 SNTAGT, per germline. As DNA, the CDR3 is TGTGCCAGCAGTGATCGGACAGGGAAAGCTTTCTTT. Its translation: CASSDRTGKAFF.

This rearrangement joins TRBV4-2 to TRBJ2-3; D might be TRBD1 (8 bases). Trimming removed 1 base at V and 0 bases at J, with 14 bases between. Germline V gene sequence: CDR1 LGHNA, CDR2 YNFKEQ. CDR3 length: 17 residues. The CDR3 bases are TGTGCCAGCAGCCAAGGGAGCGGGACAGGAAGCACAGATACGCAGTATTTT. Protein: CASSQGSGTGSTDTQYF.

The CDR3 region is CASSPPDQETQYF. CDR3 DNA: TGCGCCAGCAGCCCACCGGACCAAGAGACCCAGTACTTC. This chain connects TRBV5-1 to TRBJ2-5, with no clear D. Trimming left V 4 bases short and J 0 bases short, with 7 bases between. Germline V CDR1 and CDR2: SGHRS, YFSETQ. The CDR3 contains 13 residues. Looking up the rest from reference TRBV5-1 and TRBJ2-5 gives the full variable domain: KAGVTQTPRYLIKTRGQQVTLSCSPISGHRSVSWYQQTPGQGLQFLFEYFSETQRNKGNFPGRFSGRQFSNSRSEMNVSTLELGDSALYLCASSPPDQETQYFGPGTRLLVL.

DNA of the CDR3: TGTGCCAGCAGCTTAGACGCCGTTGGAGGGAACACCTACGAGCAGTACTTC. Translating it yields CASSLDAVGGNTYEQYF. This chain uses TRBV11-2 with TRBJ2-7; D possibly corresponds to TRBD2 (6 bases). Germline-derived CDR1 and CDR2 are SGHAT and FQNNGV. The CDR3 spans 17 residues. The V gene lost 0 bases and the J gene lost 2 bases, with 17 bases spanning the gap.

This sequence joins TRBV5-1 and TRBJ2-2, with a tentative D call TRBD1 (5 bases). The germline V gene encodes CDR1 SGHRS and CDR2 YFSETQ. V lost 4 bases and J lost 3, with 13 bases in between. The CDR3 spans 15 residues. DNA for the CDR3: TGCGCCAGCAGCCCGGGCAGGGCCGACACCGGGGAGCTGTTTTTT. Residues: CASSPGRADTGELFF.

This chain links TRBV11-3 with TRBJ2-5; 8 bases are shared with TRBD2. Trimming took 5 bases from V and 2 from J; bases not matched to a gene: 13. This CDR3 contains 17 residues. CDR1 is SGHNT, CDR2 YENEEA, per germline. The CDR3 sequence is CASSPEDKRERQETQYF. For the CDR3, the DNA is TGTGCCAGCAGCCCCGAGGATAAGCGGGAGCGGCAAGAGACCCAGTACTTC.

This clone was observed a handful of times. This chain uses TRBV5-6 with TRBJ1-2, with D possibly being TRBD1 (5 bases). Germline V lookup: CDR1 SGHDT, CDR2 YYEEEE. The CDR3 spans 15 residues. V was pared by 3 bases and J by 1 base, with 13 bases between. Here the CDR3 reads CASSSSYRFNYGYTF. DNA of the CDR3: TGTGCCAGCAGCTCGTCTTACAGGTTTAACTATGGCTACACCTTC.

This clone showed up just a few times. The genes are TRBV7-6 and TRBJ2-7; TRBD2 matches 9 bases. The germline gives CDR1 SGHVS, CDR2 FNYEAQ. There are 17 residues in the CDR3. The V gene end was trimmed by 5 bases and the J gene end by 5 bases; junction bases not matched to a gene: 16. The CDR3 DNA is TGTGCCAGCAGCGCGTTACGTCGGCTAGCGGGAATCGACGAGCAGTACTTC. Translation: CASSALRRLAGIDEQYF. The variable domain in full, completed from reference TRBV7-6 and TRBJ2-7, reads GAGVSQSPRYKVTKRGQDVALRCDPISGHVSLYWYRQALGQGPEFLTYFNYEAQQDKSGLPNDRFSAERPEGSISTLTIQRTEQRDSAMYRCASSALRRLAGIDEQYFGPGTRLTVT.

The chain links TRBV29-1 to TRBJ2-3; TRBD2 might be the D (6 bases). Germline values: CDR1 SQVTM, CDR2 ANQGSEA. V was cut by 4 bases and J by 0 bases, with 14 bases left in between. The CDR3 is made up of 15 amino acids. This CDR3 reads CSVVRRGSSTDTQYF. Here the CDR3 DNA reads TGCAGCGTTGTAAGACGGGGGTCTAGCACAGATACGCAGTATTTT.

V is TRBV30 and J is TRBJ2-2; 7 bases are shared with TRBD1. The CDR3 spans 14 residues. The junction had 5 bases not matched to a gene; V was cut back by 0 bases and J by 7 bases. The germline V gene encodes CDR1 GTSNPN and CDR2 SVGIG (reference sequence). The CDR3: CAWSVEGAGGELFF. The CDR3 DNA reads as TGTGCCTGGAGTGTAGAGGGGGCTGGCGGGGAGCTGTTTTTT.

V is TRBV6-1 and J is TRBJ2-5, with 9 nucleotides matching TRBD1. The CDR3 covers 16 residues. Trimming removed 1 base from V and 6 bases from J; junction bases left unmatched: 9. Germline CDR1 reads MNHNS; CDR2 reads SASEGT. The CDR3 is CASSEGGQGSSQTQYF. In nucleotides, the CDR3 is TGTGCCAGCAGTGAAGGTGGACAGGGGAGCAGTCAGACCCAGTACTTC.

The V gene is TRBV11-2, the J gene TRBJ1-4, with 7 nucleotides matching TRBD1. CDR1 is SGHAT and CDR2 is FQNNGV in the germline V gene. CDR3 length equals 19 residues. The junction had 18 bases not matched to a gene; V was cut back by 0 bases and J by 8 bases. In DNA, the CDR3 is TGTGCCAGCAGCTTAGATCAGGGGGACCTGGAGGAGGTCGAAGAAAAACTGTTTTTT. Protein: CASSLDQGDLEEVEEKLFF. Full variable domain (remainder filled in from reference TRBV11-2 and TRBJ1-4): EAGVAQSPRYKIIEKRQSVAFWCNPISGHATLYWYQQILGQGPKLLIQFQNNGVVDDSQLPKDRFSAERLKGVDSTLKIQPAKLEDSAVYLCASSLDQGDLEEVEEKLFFGSGTQLSVL.

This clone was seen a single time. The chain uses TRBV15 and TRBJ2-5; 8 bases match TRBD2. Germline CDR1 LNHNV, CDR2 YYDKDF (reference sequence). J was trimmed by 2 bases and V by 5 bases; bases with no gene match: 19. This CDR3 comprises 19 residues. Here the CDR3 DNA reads TGTGCCACCAGCCTAGGAACAGGGTCGGCGGGAGGCCGTCAAGAGACCCAGTACTTC. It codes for CATSLGTGSAGGRQETQYF.

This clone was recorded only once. CDR3 residues: CASGLGLAGGPYNEQFF. CDR3 nucleotide sequence: TGTGCTAGTGGTTTGGGACTAGCGGGAGGCCCCTACAATGAGCAGTTCTTC. The chain couples TRBV12-5 to TRBJ2-1; 13 bases match TRBD2. Germline V gives CDR1 LGHNT, CDR2 FRNRAP. This CDR3 region has 17 residues. J lost 2 bases, V lost 1 base, and 2 bases had no gene match.

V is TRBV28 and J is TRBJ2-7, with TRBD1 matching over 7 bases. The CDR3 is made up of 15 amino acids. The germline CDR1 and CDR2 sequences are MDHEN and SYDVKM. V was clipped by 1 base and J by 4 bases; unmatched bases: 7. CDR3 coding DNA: TGTGCCAGCAGTTTATTACAGGGGTCCCCTTACGAGCAGTACTTC. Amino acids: CASSLLQGSPYEQYF. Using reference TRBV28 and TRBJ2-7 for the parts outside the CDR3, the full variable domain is DVKVTQSSRYLVKRTGEKVFLECVQDMDHENMFWYRQDPGLGLRLIYFSYDVKMKEKGDIPEGYSVSREKKERFSLILESASTNQTSMYLCASSLLQGSPYEQYFGPGTRLTVT.

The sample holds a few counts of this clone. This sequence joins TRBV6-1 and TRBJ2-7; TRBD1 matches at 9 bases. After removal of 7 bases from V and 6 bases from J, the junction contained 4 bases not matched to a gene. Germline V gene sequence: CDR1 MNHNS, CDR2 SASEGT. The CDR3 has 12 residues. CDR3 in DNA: TGTGCCAGCACGGGACAGGGTCGCGAGCAGTACTTC. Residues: CASTGQGREQYF.

CDR3 bases: TGCGCCAGCAGCTTGGGTCCACCCCAGGGCACCTACGAGCAGTACTTC. Residues: CASSLGPPQGTYEQYF. The chain uses TRBV5-1 and TRBJ2-7, with D possibly TRBD1 on 5 matching bases. The CDR3 extends over 16 amino acids. The germline V gene has CDR1 SGHRS and CDR2 YFSETQ. V lost 0 bases and J 2 bases, leaving 15 bases between the germline ends.

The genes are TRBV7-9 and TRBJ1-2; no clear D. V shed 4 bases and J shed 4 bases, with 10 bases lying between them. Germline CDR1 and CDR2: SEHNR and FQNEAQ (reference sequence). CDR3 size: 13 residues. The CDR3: CASSSTVFYGYTF. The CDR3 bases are TGTGCCAGCAGCTCCACAGTTTTCTATGGCTACACCTTC. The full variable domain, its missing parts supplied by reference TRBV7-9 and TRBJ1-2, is DTGVSQNPRHKITKRGQNVTFRCDPISEHNRLYWYRQTLGQGPEFLTYFQNEAQLEKSRLLSDRFSAERPKGSFSTLEIQRTEQGDSAMYLCASSSTVFYGYTFGSGTRLTVV.